Listed below are T cell receptor beta chains from one sample, sequenced in a study of shared clonotypes between healthy human individuals. This table comes from immunoSEQ multiplex PCR, and its TCRdb copy is limited to in-frame clones, with some not included. The repertoire holds 2 million to 3 million clones, with more than 80% as singletons. Sequencing used naive CD4+ T cells sorted from blood. These receptors were obtained from a man in his late teens or twenties in good health. Each CDR3 is given with its conserved first and last residue. A D gene is named only where the DNA matches it firmly. Only some rows state a clone size, as once, few, many or a class for expanded clones.

v_gene: TRBV28; abundance: .; j_gene: TRBJ2-1; d_gene: .; CDR3nt: TGTGCCAGCAGAGCGCGGCCGGTGTACAATGAGCAGTTCTTC; CDR3aa: CASRARPVYNEQFF
v_gene: TRBV10-2; abundance: few; j_gene: TRBJ1-5; d_gene: .; CDR3nt: TGCGCCAGCAGCGACCGGGACAGCAATCAGCCCCAGCATTTT; CDR3aa: CASSDRDSNQPQHF
v_gene: TRBV9; abundance: .; j_gene: TRBJ1-2; d_gene: .; CDR3nt: TGTGCCAGCAGCAGGGATTTTACTAACTATGGCTACACCTTC; CDR3aa: CASSRDFTNYGYTF
v_gene: TRBV7-2; abundance: .; j_gene: TRBJ2-1; d_gene: TRBD2; CDR3nt: TGTGCCAGCAGCTTAGCGGGCGGGGGGGATGAGCAGTTCTTC; CDR3aa: CASSLAGGGDEQFF
v_gene: TRBV28; abundance: .; j_gene: TRBJ2-3; d_gene: .; CDR3nt: TGTGCCAGCAGTCTGGCAGGGCAAGGCACAGATACGCAGTATTTT; CDR3aa: CASSLAGQGTDTQYF
v_gene: TRBV18; abundance: .; j_gene: TRBJ2-5; d_gene: TRBD2; CDR3nt: TGTGCCAGCTCACTAGCGGGAGAGACCCAGTACTTC; CDR3aa: CASSLAGETQYF
v_gene: TRBV5-1; abundance: few; j_gene: TRBJ2-5; d_gene: .; CDR3nt: TGCGCCAGCAGGCTCGGGGAGACCCAGTACTTC; CDR3aa: CASRLGETQYF
v_gene: TRBV6-5; abundance: few; j_gene: TRBJ1-6; d_gene: .; CDR3nt: TGTGCCAGCAGTTACTCGAACTCTATAGGGAATTCACCCCTCCACTTT; CDR3aa: CASSYSNSIGNSPLHF
v_gene: TRBV7-2; abundance: .; j_gene: TRBJ1-1; d_gene: TRBD1; CDR3nt: TGTGCCAGCAGCTCTACCGGGACAGGGGCTTTTGCTGAAGCTTTCTTT; CDR3aa: CASSSTGTGAFAEAFF
v_gene: TRBV27; abundance: .; j_gene: TRBJ2-7; d_gene: .; CDR3nt: TGTGCCAGCAGTTTCACAGTTACCTCCTACGAGCAGTACTTC; CDR3aa: CASSFTVTSYEQYF
v_gene: TRBV7-2; abundance: .; j_gene: TRBJ2-1; d_gene: .; CDR3nt: TGTGCCAGCAGCTTAGTAGCCTACAATGAGCAGTTCTTC; CDR3aa: CASSLVAYNEQFF